Sequencing of this TCR beta chain was carried out in a study of shared clonotypes between healthy human individuals. Some clones are missing from TCRdb's copy, which holds only in-frame ones; the method was immunoSEQ multiplex PCR. The table records hundreds of thousands of clones, approximately 74% of them present only once. The CDR3 extends over 15 amino acids. From germline, CDR1 is SEHNR and CDR2 FQNEAQ (reference sequence). V shed 5 bases and J shed 10 bases, with 21 bases lying between them. Into CD45RA+ naive and CD45RA-negative memory subsets, the CD4+ cells were split. Sequenced sample: memory CD4+ T cells sorted from blood. Subset denoted: CD45RA-negative fraction. The rearrangement uses TRBV7-9 and TRBJ2-1, with D possibly being TRBD2 (6 bases). This TCR was recovered from a young man in good health. Written as DNA, the CDR3 is TGTGCCAGCAGCCCTGATTCTGCGCGGGAAGGGGAGCAGTTCTTC. Residues: CASSPDSAREGEQFF.